These T cell receptor beta chains were read from a single sample in a study of blood T cell repertoires in COVID-19. Sequenced by immunoSEQ multiplex PCR; TCRdb stores in-frame clones only, minus some. The sample lists some 150,000 clones; roughly 84% were seen once. The source material was peripheral blood. The receptors here all came from a man in his 70s with acute or convalescent COVID-19. The CDR3 runs from the conserved cysteine through the conserved F or W. A D gene is named only where the DNA matches it firmly. Size tells how often a clone was seen (once, few, many) or the class of an expanded clone, and some rows leave it out.

d_gene: NA
abundance: NA
j_gene: TRBJ2-7
v_gene: TRBV19
CDR3aa: CASSPRDFGYEQYF
CDR3nt: TGTGCCAGTAGTCCCCGGGACTTCGGCTACGAGCAGTACTTC

d_gene: TRBD1
abundance: NA
j_gene: TRBJ2-5
v_gene: TRBV4-2
CDR3aa: CASSLGQGRETQYF
CDR3nt: TGTGCCAGCAGCCTAGGACAGGGACGGGAGACCCAGTACTTC

d_gene: NA
abundance: NA
j_gene: TRBJ2-7
v_gene: TRBV11-2
CDR3aa: CASSLDRVNEQYF
CDR3nt: TGTGCCAGCAGCTTAGACAGGGTCAACGAGCAGTACTTC

d_gene: NA
abundance: NA
j_gene: TRBJ2-7
v_gene: TRBV11-2
CDR3aa: CASSSTSSYEQYF
CDR3nt: TGTGCCAGCAGCTCTACTAGCTCCTACGAGCAGTACTTC

d_gene: NA
abundance: NA
j_gene: TRBJ1-1
v_gene: TRBV29-1
CDR3aa: CSVVRPGGTEAFF
CDR3nt: TGCAGCGTTGTGCGGCCGGGAGGGACTGAAGCTTTCTTT

d_gene: NA
abundance: NA
j_gene: TRBJ2-3
v_gene: TRBV12-3/TRBV12-4
CDR3aa: CASSGLIDTQYF
CDR3nt: TGTGCCAGCAGTGGACTCATAGATACGCAGTATTTT

d_gene: NA
abundance: NA
j_gene: TRBJ2-3
v_gene: TRBV6-5
CDR3aa: CASSSLSSGDTQYF
CDR3nt: TGTGCCAGCAGTTCCCTATCGTCGGGAGATACGCAGTATTTT

d_gene: TRBD1
abundance: NA
j_gene: TRBJ2-6
v_gene: TRBV18
CDR3aa: CASSPRQGSLLGANVLTF
CDR3nt: TGTGCCAGCTCACCTAGACAGGGGTCTCTTCTCGGGGCCAACGTCCTGACTTTC

d_gene: TRBD2
abundance: NA
j_gene: TRBJ2-1
v_gene: TRBV7-9
CDR3aa: CASSLGSGGYNEQFF
CDR3nt: TGTGCCAGCAGCTTGGGTAGCGGGGGCTACAATGAGCAGTTCTTC

d_gene: TRBD1
abundance: NA
j_gene: TRBJ1-2
v_gene: TRBV28
CDR3aa: CASSGTGANYGYTF
CDR3nt: TGTGCCAGCAGTGGGACAGGGGCTAACTATGGCTACACCTTC

d_gene: NA
abundance: many
j_gene: TRBJ2-7
v_gene: TRBV30
CDR3aa: CAWQTDPYEQYF
CDR3nt: TGTGCCTGGCAGACAGACCCCTACGAGCAGTACTTC

d_gene: NA
abundance: NA
j_gene: TRBJ2-2
v_gene: TRBV3-1/TRBV3-2
CDR3aa: CASKRDGATTGELFF
CDR3nt: TGTGCCAGCAAAAGGGATGGGGCTACCACCGGGGAGCTGTTTTTT

d_gene: NA
abundance: NA
j_gene: TRBJ2-1
v_gene: TRBV19
CDR3aa: CASSPQGGASGQYNEQFF
CDR3nt: TGTGCCAGTAGCCCACAGGGAGGGGCTAGCGGACAGTACAATGAGCAGTTCTTC

d_gene: TRBD1
abundance: once
j_gene: TRBJ1-1
v_gene: TRBV15
CDR3aa: CATSEEGAYTEAFF
CDR3nt: TGTGCCACCAGCGAGGAGGGGGCTTACACTGAAGCTTTCTTT

d_gene: NA
abundance: NA
j_gene: TRBJ2-2
v_gene: TRBV6-6
CDR3aa: CASSYEGTPTGELFF
CDR3nt: TGTGCCAGCAGTTACGAAGGGACTCCCACCGGGGAGCTGTTTTTT

d_gene: TRBD1
abundance: NA
j_gene: TRBJ1-2
v_gene: TRBV28
CDR3aa: CASSLSGQGRGYGYTF
CDR3nt: TGTGCCAGCAGTTTATCGGGACAGGGGAGAGGGTATGGCTACACCTTC

d_gene: NA
abundance: once
j_gene: TRBJ1-1
v_gene: TRBV7-9
CDR3aa: CASSLEGRGAKAFF
CDR3nt: TGTGCCAGCAGCTTAGAGGGTCGGGGGGCTAAAGCTTTCTTT

d_gene: NA
abundance: NA
j_gene: TRBJ1-3
v_gene: TRBV19
CDR3aa: CASNPREAGNTIYF
CDR3nt: TGTGCCAGTAACCCAAGGGAGGCTGGAAACACCATATATTTT

d_gene: TRBD1
abundance: NA
j_gene: TRBJ1-5
v_gene: TRBV6-6
CDR3aa: CASSRTGDSNQPQHF
CDR3nt: TGTGCCAGCAGTAGGACAGGGGATAGCAATCAGCCCCAGCATTTT

d_gene: NA
abundance: NA
j_gene: TRBJ1-5
v_gene: TRBV18
CDR3aa: CASSPPEGMGGQPQHF
CDR3nt: TGTGCCAGCTCACCACCGGAGGGTATGGGTGGTCAGCCCCAGCATTTT

d_gene: NA
abundance: NA
j_gene: TRBJ2-5
v_gene: TRBV27
CDR3aa: CASSWQFQETQYF
CDR3nt: TGTGCCAGCAGTTGGCAGTTCCAAGAGACCCAGTACTTC